Described below is a single T cell receptor (beta chain) sequence and its context. Its antigen is unknown. Sample time point: patch test 1, 2 weeks after DPC sensitization. Treatment here: therapeutic diphenylcyclopropenone sensitization with weekly scalp DPC. Per the germline V gene, CDR1 is SGHDN and CDR2 is FVKESK. The CDR3 covers 14 residues. V was clipped by 1 base and J by 4 bases; unmatched bases: 2. These data belong to a study of human T cells and chemical hapten exposure. TCRdb re-called the RACE reads through MiXCR, storing one row per CDR3 protein. Counted here are 90,000 or so distinct CDR3 sequences, more than 9% occurring once; the ten biggest clones make up 2% to 2.5%. Study-level findings and limits: High-frequency TCRs, those above 1 in 1000, stayed the same after DPC sensitization. Each of the donors had alopecia, so their immune responses may not resemble those of healthy people.

The chain is built from TRBV14 and TRBJ2-5, with 8 positions matching TRBD1. The sequence derives from a man aged 35-49 years with alopecia areata. Some clones in this sample may be carry-over from other donors' samples. Material: whole blood, obtained in connection with sensitization to the hapten diphenylcyclopropenone (DPC). CDR3: CASSQGQGIETQYF. CDR3 nucleotides: TGTGCCAGCAGCCAAGGACAGGGGATAGAGACCCAGTACTTC.